The 7 T cell receptor beta chains presented below share a single source sample, sequenced in a study of cytomegalovirus exposure and HLA in healthy donors. Primers: 60 Vbeta forward and 13 Jbeta reverse. Sequencing used immunoSEQ multiplex PCR; TCRdb keeps in-frame clones, though not all of them. This table has 70,000 to 95,000 clones, 60% to 85% appearing once. Material for sequencing was PBMCs. The receptors originated from a male donor in good health and CMV-seronegative.

The sample holds a few counts of this clone. The chain couples TRBV6-1 to TRBJ1-1, with 8 bases aligning to TRBD1. V lost 2 bases to trimming and J lost 2 bases; unmatched junction nucleotides: 1. The V gene's germline CDR1 is MNHNS and CDR2 SASEGT. The CDR3 length is 14 residues. CDR3 DNA sequence: TGTGCCAGCAGTGAACAGGGGGCTAACACTGAAGCTTTCTTT. Its translation: CASSEQGANTEAFF.

This chain links TRBV27 with TRBJ1-2; a possible D gene is TRBD1 (5 bases). Germline V CDR1 and CDR2: MNHEY, SMNVEV (reference sequence). There are 13 residues in the CDR3. With 4 bases removed from V and 3 bases from J, the gap between germline ends came to 9 bases. CDR3: CASSSVTDYGYTF. In DNA, the CDR3 is TGTGCCAGCAGTTCCGTGACAGACTATGGCTACACCTTC.

The J gene is TRBJ1-2, the V gene TRBV4-1; D ambiguous. The germline gives CDR1 MGHRA, CDR2 YSYEKL. The CDR3 spans 16 residues. V gave up 2 bases and J gave up 4 bases, with 17 bases separating them. The CDR3 DNA sequence: TGCGCCAGCAGCCAACAACTTGGAGACTACGGCTATGGCTACACCTTC. This translates into CASSQQLGDYGYGYTF.

This clone was found a few times. The chain employs TRBV2 and TRBJ1-1; possible D gene TRBD1, 6 bases. The CDR3 length is 15 residues. The V and J ends lost 5 bases and 4 bases respectively, with 17 bases between them. Looked up from germline, CDR1 is SNHLY and CDR2 is FYNNEI. CDR3 in amino acids: CASSPIYRDFTEAFF. CDR3 nucleotides: TGTGCCAGCAGTCCAATTTACAGGGATTTCACTGAAGCTTTCTTT.

The gene calls are TRBV5-1 and TRBJ2-5, with TRBD1 matching 8 bases. This CDR3 is built from 15 residues. Per germline, CDR1 SGHRS and CDR2 YFSETQ. The J segment lost 3 bases and the V segment lost 3 bases, leaving 7 bases of the junction unmatched. For the CDR3, the DNA is TGCGCCAGCAGCTCTCCCGGGACAGGAGAAGAGACCCAGTACTTC. This translates into CASSSPGTGEETQYF. Based on the CDR3 plus reference TRBV5-1 and TRBJ2-5, the full variable domain is KAGVTQTPRYLIKTRGQQVTLSCSPISGHRSVSWYQQTPGQGLQFLFEYFSETQRNKGNFPGRFSGRQFSNSRSEMNVSTLELGDSALYLCASSSPGTGEETQYFGPGTRLLVL.

The chain employs TRBV5-4 and TRBJ1-1; no clear D gene. The V and J ends lost 0 bases and 11 bases respectively, with 14 bases between them. Germline CDR1 SGHNT, CDR2 YYREEE (reference sequence). This CDR3 spans 13 amino acids. CDR3 sequence: CASSLAGWEPAFF. The DNA for the CDR3 is TGTGCCAGCAGCTTGGCCGGGTGGGAGCCCGCTTTCTTT.

The chain is built from TRBV5-1 and TRBJ1-4; D not resolved. V was trimmed by 3 bases and J by 6 bases, leaving 18 bases between them. CDR3 length: 16 residues. Germline V gene lookup returns CDR1 SGHRS and CDR2 YFSETQ. The CDR3 DNA reads TGCGCCAGCAGCTCCGGTTTTGTCTCCGGTGATGAAAAACTGTTTTTT. This codes for CASSSGFVSGDEKLFF.